This record concerns one T cell receptor (beta chain) sequence. The data were taken from a study of control samples from healthy donors and cancer patients. Assay: immunoSEQ multiplex PCR; the TCRdb copy retains only in-frame clones and omits some. Of tens of thousands of clones listed, about 96% were seen once; the top ten hold approximately 0.99%. The germline CDR1 and CDR2 sequences are MNHEY and SVGAGI. Trimming left V 0 bases short and J 0 bases short, with 5 bases between. CDR3 size: 14 residues. The sequenced material came from blood. The sequence was obtained from a woman aged 18-29 years in good health. The chain joins TRBV6-5 to TRBJ1-2; D is unresolved. The CDR3 spells CASSYSTPNYGYTF. The CDR3 DNA follows: TGTGCCAGCAGTTACTCGACACCTAACTATGGCTACACCTTC.